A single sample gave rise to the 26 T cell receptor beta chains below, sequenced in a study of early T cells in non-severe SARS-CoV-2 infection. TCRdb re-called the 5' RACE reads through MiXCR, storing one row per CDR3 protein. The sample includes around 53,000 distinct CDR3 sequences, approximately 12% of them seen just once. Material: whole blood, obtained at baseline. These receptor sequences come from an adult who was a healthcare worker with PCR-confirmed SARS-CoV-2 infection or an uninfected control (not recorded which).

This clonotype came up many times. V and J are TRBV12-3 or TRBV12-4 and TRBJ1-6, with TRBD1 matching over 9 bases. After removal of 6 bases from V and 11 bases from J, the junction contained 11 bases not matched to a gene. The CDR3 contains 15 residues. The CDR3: CASRRPGQGGPPLHF. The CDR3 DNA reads TGTGCCAGCAGACGACCGGGACAGGGAGGTCCACCCCTCCACTTT.

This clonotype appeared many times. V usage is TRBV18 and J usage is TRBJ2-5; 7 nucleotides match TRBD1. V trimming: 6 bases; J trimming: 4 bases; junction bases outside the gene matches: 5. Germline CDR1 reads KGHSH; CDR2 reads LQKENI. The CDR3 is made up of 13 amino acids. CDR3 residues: CASSPGQSETQYF. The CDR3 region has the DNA TGTGCCAGCTCTCCGGGACAGTCAGAGACCCAGTACTTC.

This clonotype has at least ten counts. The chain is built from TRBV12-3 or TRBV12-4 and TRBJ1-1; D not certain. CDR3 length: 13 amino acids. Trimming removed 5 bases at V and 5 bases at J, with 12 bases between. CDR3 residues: CASSPDPRTEAFF. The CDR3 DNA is TGTGCCAGCAGTCCTGACCCGAGGACTGAAGCTTTCTTT.

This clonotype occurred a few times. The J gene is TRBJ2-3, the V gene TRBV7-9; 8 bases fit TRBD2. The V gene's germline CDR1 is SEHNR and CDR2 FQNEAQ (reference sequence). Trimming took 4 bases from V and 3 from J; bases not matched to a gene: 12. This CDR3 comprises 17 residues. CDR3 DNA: TGTGCCAGCAGCTCCCCGAATAGCGGGATGGTTACAGATACGCAGTATTTT. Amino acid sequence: CASSSPNSGMVTDTQYF.

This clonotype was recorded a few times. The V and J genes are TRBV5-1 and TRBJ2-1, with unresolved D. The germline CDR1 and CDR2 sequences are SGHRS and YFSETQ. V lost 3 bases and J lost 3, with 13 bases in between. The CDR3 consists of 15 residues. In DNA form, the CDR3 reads TGCGCCAGCAGCTCTTCACACGGTGGCTACAATGAGCAGTTCTTC. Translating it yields CASSSSHGGYNEQFF.

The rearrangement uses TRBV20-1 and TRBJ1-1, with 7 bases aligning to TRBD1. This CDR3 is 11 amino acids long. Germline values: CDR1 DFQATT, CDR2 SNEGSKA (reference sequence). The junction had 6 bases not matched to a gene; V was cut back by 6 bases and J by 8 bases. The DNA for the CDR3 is TGCAGTGCCCCGCGGACAGGAGAAGCTTTCTTT. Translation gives CSAPRTGEAFF.

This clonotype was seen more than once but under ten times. The CDR3 reads CSASADFRYEQYF. The CDR3 DNA reads as TGCAGTGCTAGCGCTGACTTTCGGTACGAGCAGTACTTC. V usage is TRBV20-1 and J usage is TRBJ2-7, with D hard to call. The CDR3 length is 13 residues. The germline V gene encodes CDR1 DFQATT and CDR2 SNEGSKA (reference sequence). With 3 bases removed from V and 4 bases from J, the gap between germline ends came to 13 bases.

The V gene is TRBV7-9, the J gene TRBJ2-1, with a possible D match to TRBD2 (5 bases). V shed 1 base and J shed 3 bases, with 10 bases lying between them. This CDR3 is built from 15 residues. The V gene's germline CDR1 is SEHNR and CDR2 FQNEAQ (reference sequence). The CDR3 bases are TGTGCCAGCAGCTTAGTACGGGGATACTACAATGAGCAGTTCTTC. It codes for CASSLVRGYYNEQFF. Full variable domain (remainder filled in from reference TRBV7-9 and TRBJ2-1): DTGVSQNPRHKITKRGQNVTFRCDPISEHNRLYWYRQTLGQGPEFLTYFQNEAQLEKSRLLSDRFSAERPKGSFSTLEIQRTEQGDSAMYLCASSLVRGYYNEQFFGPGTRLTVL.

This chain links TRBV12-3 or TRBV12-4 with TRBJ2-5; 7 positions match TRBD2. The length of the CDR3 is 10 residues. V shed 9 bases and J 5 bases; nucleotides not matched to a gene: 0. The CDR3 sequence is CASSGETQYF. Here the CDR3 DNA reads TGTGCCAGTAGCGGGGAGACCCAGTACTTC.

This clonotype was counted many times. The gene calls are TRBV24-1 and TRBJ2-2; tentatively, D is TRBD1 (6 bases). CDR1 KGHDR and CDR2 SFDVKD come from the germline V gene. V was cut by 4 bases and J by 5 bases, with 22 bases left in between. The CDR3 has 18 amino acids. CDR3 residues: CATSDPRRTDGGTGELFF. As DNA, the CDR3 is TGTGCCACCAGTGACCCCCGGCGGACAGACGGCGGGACCGGGGAGCTGTTTTTT.

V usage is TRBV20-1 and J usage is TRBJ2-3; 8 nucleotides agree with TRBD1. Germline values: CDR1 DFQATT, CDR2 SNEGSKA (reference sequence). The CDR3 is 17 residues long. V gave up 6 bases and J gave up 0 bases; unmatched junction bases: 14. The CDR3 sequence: CSADPGQVFSSTDTQYF. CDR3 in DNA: TGCAGTGCGGACCCGGGACAGGTTTTTTCTAGCACAGATACGCAGTATTTT.

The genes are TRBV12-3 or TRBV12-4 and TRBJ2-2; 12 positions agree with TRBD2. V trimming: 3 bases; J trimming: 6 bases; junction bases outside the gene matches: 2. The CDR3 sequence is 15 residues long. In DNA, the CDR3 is TGTGCCAGCAGTTTGTCTAGCGGGAGGGCCGGGGAGCTGTTTTTT. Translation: CASSLSSGRAGELFF.

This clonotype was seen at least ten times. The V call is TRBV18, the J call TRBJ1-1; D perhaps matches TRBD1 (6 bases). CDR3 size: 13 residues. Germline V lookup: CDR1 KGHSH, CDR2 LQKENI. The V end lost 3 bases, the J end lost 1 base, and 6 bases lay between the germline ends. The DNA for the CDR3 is TGTGCCAGCTCACCGACAGGGAACACTGAAGCTTTCTTT. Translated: CASSPTGNTEAFF. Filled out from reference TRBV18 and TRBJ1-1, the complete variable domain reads NAGVMQNPRHLVRRRGQEARLRCSPMKGHSHVYWYRQLPEEGLKFMVYLQKENIIDESGMPKERFSAEFPKEGPSILRIQQVVRGDSAAYFCASSPTGNTEAFFGQGTRLTVV.

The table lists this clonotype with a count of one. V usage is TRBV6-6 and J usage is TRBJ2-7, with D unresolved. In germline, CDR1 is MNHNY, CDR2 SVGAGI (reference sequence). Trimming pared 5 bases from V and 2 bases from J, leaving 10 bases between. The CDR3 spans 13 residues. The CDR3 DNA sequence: TGTGCCAGCAGTCCACGACCGACCTACGAGCAGTACTTC. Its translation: CASSPRPTYEQYF.

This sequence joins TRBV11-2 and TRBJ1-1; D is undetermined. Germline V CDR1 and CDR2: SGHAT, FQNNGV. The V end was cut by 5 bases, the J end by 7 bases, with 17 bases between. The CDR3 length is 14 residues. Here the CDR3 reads CASSPLGLSLEAFF. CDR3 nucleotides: TGTGCCAGCAGCCCCTTAGGTTTATCGCTTGAAGCTTTCTTT.

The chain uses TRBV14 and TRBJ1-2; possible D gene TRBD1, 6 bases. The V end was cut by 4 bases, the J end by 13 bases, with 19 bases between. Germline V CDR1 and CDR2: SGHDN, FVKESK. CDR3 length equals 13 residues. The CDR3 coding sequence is TGTGCCAGCAGCCTCAACGGGGGCCGCTCGTTCACCTTC. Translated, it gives CASSLNGGRSFTF.

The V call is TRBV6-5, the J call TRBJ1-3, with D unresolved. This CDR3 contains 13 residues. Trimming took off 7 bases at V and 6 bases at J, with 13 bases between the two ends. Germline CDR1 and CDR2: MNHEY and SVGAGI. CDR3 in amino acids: CASKGSRENTIYF. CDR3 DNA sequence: TGTGCCAGCAAAGGTAGTCGAGAAAACACCATATATTTT.

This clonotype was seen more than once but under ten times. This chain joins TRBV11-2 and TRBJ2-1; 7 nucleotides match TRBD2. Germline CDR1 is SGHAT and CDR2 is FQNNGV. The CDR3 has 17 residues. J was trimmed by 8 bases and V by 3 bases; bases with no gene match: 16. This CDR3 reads CASSFLGSFPSGHEQFF. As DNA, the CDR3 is TGTGCCAGCAGCTTCCTCGGAAGTTTTCCTAGCGGCCATGAGCAGTTCTTC.

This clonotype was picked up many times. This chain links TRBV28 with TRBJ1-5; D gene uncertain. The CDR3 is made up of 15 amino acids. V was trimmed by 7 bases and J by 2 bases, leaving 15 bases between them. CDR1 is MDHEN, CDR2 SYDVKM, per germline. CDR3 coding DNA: TGTGCCAGCACCTCGGGGATTTTCGGCAATCAGCCCCAGCATTTT. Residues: CASTSGIFGNQPQHF.

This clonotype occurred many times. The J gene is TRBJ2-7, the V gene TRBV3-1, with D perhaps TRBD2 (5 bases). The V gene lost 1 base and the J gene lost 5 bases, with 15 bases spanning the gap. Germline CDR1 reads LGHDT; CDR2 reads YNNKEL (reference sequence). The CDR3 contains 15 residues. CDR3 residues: CASSQGGGRLHEQYF. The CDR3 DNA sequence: TGTGCCAGCAGCCAAGGAGGCGGGCGCCTCCACGAGCAGTACTTC.

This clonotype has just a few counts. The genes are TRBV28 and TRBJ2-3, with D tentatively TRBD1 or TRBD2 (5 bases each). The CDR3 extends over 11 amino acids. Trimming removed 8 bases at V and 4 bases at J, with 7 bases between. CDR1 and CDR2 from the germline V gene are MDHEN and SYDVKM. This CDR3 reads CASGDPDTQYF. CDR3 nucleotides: TGTGCCAGCGGGGACCCAGATACGCAGTATTTT. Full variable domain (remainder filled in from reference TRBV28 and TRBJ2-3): DVKVTQSSRYLVKRTGEKVFLECVQDMDHENMFWYRQDPGLGLRLIYFSYDVKMKEKGDIPEGYSVSREKKERFSLILESASTNQTSMYLCASGDPDTQYFGPGTRLTVL.

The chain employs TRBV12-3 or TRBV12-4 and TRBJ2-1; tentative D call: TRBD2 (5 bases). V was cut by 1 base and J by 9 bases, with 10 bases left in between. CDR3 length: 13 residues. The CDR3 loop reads CASSLVLGGEQFF. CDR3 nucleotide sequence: TGTGCCAGCAGTTTAGTGTTAGGAGGTGAGCAGTTCTTC.

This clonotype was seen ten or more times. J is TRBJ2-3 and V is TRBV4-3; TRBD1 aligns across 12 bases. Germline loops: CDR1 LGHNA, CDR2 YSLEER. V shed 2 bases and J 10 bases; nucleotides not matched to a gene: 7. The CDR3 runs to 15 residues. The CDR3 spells CASSQNPGQGAAQYF. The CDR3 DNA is TGCGCCAGCAGCCAAAATCCGGGACAGGGGGCAGCGCAGTATTTT.

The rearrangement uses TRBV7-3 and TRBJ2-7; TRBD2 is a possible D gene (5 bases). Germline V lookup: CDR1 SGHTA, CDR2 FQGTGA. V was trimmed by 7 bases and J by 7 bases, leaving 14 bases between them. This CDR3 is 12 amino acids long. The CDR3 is CASTERVREQYF. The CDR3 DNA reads TGTGCCAGCACCGAGAGGGTCCGGGAGCAGTACTTC.

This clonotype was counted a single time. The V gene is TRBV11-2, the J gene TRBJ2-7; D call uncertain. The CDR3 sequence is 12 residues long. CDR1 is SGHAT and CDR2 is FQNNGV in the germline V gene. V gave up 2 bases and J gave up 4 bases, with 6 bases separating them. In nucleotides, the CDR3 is TGTGCCAGCAGCTTATTCCAGTACGAGCAGTACTTC. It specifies CASSLFQYEQYF.

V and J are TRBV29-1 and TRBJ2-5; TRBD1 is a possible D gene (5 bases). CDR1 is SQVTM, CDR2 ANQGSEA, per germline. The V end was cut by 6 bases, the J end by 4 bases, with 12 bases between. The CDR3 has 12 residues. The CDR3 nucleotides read TGCAGCGTGGGGCAGACGGCAGAGACCCAGTACTTC. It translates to CSVGQTAETQYF. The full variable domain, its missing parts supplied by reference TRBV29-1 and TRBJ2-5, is SAVISQKPSRDICQRGTSLTIQCQVDSQVTMMFWYRQQPGQSLTLIATANQGSEATYESGFVIDKFPISRPNLTFSTLTVSNMSPEDSSIYLCSVGQTAETQYFGPGTRLLVL.